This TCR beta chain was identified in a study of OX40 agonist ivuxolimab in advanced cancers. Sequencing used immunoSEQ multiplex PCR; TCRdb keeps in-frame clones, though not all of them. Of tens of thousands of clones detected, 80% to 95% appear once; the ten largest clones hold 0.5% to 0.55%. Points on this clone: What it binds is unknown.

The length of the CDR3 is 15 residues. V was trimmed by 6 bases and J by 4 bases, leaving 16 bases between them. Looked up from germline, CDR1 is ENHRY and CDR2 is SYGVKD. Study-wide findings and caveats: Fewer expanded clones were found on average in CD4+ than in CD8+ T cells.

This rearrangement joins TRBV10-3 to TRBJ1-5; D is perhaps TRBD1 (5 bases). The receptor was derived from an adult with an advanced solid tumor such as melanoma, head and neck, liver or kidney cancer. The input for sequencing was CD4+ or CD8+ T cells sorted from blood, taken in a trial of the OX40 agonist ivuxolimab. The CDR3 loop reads CAISSPGTGNQPQHF. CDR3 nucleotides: TGTGCCATCAGCTCCCCCGGGACGGGGAATCAGCCCCAGCATTTT.